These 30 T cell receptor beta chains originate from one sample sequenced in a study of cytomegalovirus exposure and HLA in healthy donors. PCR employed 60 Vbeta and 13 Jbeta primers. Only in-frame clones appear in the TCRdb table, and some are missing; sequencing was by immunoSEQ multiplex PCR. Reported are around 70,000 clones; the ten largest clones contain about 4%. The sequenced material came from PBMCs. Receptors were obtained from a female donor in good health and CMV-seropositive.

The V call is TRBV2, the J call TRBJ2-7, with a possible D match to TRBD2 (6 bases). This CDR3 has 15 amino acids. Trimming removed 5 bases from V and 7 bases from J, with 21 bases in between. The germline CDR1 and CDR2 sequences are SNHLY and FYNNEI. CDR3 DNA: TGTGCCAGCAGTTCCCCCCGGGGCAGGGCGGGGGAGCAGTACTTC. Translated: CASSSPRGRAGEQYF.

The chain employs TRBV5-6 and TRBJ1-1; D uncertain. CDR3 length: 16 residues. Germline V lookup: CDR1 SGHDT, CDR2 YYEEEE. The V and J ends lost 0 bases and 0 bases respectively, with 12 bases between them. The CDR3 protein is CASSLDRTGMNTEAFF. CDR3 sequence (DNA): TGTGCCAGCAGCTTGGATCGGACGGGGATGAACACTGAAGCTTTCTTT.

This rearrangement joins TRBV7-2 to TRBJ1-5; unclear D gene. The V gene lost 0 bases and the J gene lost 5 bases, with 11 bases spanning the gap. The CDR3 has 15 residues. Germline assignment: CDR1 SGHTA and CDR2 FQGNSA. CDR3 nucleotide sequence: TGTGCCAGCAGCTTAGCCCGGGGTTCTGATCAGCCCCAGCATTTT. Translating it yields CASSLARGSDQPQHF.

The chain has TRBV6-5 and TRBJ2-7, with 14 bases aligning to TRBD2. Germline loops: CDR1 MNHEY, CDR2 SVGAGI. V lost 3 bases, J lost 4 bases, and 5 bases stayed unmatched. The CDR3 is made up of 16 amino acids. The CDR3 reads CASSYSGTSGGYEQYF. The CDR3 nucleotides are TGTGCCAGCAGTTATTCCGGGACTAGCGGGGGATACGAGCAGTACTTC.

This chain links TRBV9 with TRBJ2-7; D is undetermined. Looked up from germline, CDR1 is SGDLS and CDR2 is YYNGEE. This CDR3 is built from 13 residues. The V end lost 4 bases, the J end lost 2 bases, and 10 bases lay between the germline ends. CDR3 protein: CASSPRVTYEQYF. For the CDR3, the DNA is TGTGCCAGCAGCCCCCGGGTCACCTACGAGCAGTACTTC.

In DNA form, the CDR3 reads TGCAGCGTCCTCACAGGGGGCGCGGGGCGGGTGGTACGGGGAGACAATGAGCAGTTCTTC. It is translated as CSVLTGGAGRVVRGDNEQFF. This chain joins TRBV29-1 and TRBJ2-1; 9 nucleotides agree with TRBD1. This CDR3 has 20 amino acids. After removal of 6 bases from V and 5 bases from J, the junction contained 26 bases not matched to a gene. Per the germline V gene, CDR1 is SQVTM and CDR2 is ANQGSEA.

DNA for the CDR3: TGTGCCAGCAGCGTAGAGGCCGGGGGAACGTACAATGAGCAGTTCTTC. This encodes CASSVEAGGTYNEQFF. This sequence joins TRBV9 and TRBJ2-1; a weak D match, TRBD2 (6 bases). Germline loops: CDR1 SGDLS, CDR2 YYNGEE. The CDR3 loop spans 16 amino acids. V lost 0 bases and J lost 4, with 14 bases in between.

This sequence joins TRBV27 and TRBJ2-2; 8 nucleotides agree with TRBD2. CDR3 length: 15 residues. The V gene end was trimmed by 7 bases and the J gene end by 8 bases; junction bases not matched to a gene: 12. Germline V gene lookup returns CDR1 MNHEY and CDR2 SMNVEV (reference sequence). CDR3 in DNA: TGTGCCAGCACCCCACCCCGCGGGAGGATGGGGGAGCTGTTTTTT. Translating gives CASTPPRGRMGELFF.

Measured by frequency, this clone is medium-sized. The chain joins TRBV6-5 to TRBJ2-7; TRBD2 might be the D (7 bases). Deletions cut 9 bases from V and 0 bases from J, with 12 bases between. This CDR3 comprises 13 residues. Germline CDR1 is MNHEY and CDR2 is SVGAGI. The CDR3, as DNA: TGTGCCAGTGCCGGGGGGCTCTCCTACGAGCAGTACTTC. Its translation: CASAGGLSYEQYF.

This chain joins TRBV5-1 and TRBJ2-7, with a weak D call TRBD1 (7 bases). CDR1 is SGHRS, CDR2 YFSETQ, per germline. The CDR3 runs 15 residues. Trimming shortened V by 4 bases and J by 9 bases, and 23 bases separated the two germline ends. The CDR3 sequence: CASSGWQGGTNVQYF. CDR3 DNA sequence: TGCGCCAGCAGCGGCTGGCAGGGGGGCACCAACGTGCAGTACTTC.

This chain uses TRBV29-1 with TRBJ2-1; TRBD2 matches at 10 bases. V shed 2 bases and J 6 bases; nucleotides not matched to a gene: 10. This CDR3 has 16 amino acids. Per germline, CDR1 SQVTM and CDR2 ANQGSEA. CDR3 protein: CSVELSSGGLSNEQFF. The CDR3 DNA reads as TGCAGCGTTGAATTATCTAGCGGGGGACTGAGCAATGAGCAGTTCTTC.

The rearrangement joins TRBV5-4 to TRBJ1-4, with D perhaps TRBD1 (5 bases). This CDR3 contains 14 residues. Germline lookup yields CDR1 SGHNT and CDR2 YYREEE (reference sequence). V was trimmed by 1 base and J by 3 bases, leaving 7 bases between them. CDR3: CASSLWGANEKLFF. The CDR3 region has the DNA TGTGCCAGCAGCTTGTGGGGGGCTAATGAAAAACTGTTTTTT.

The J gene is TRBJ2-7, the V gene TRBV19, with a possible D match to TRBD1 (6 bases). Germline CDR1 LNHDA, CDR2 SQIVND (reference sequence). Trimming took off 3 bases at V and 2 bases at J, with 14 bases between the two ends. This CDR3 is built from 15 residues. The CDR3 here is CASSILSDSAYEQYF. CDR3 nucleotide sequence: TGTGCCAGTAGTATCCTTTCGGACAGTGCCTACGAGCAGTACTTC.

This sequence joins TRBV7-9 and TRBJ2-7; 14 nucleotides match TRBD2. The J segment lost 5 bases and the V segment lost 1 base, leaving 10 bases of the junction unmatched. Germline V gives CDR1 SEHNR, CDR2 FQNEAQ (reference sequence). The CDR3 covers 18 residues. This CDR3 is CASSLVPWGTSGRDEQYF. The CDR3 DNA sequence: TGTGCCAGCAGCTTAGTTCCATGGGGGACTAGCGGGAGAGACGAGCAGTACTTC.

In DNA form, the CDR3 reads TGTGCCAGCAGCGGCAGGAGGGTGGCCGGGGAGCTGTTTTTT. It specifies CASSGRRVAGELFF. This chain joins TRBV9 and TRBJ2-2; maybe TRBD2 (6 bases). The CDR3 runs 14 residues. CDR1 and CDR2 (germline): SGDLS, YYNGEE. V was trimmed by 3 bases and J by 6 bases, leaving 12 bases between them. Full variable domain (missing parts from reference TRBV9 and TRBJ2-2): DSGVTQTPKHLITATGQRVTLRCSPRSGDLSVYWYQQSLDQGLQFLIQYYNGEERAKGNILERFSAQQFPDLHSELNLSSLELGDSALYFCASSGRRVAGELFFGEGSRLTVL.

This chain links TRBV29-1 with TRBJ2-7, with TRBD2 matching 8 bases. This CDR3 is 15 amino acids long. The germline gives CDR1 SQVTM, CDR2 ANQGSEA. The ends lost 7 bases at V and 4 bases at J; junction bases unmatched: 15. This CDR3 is CSAKAGLASAYEQYF. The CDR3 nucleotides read TGCAGCGCGAAGGCTGGACTAGCCTCGGCTTACGAGCAGTACTTC.

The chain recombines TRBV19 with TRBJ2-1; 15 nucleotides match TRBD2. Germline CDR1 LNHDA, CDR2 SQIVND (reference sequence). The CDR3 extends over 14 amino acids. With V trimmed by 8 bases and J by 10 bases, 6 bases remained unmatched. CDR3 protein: CASSEGTSGREQFF. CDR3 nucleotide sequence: TGTGCCAGTTCCGAGGGGACTAGCGGGAGGGAGCAGTTCTTC.

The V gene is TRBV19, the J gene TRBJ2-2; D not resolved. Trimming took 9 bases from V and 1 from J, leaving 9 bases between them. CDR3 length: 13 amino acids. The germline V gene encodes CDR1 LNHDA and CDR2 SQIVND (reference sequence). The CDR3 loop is CASPRQNTGELFF. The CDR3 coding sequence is TGTGCCAGCCCTCGACAGAACACCGGGGAGCTGTTTTTT.

The CDR3 sequence: CASSLYVSTSGPYEQYF. CDR3 DNA sequence: TGTGCCAGCAGCTTATACGTTTCGACTAGCGGGCCCTACGAGCAGTACTTC. V and J are TRBV7-8 and TRBJ2-7, with TRBD2 matching 10 bases. V was clipped by 2 bases and J by 2 bases; unmatched bases: 9. CDR3 length: 17 amino acids. From germline, CDR1 is SGHVS and CDR2 FQNEAQ. The whole variable domain, filled in from reference TRBV7-8 and TRBJ2-7, reads GAGVSQSPRYKVAKRGQDVALRCDPISGHVSLFWYQQALGQGPEFLTYFQNEAQLDKSGLPSDRFFAERPEGSVSTLKIQRTQQEDSAVYLCASSLYVSTSGPYEQYFGPGTRLTVT.

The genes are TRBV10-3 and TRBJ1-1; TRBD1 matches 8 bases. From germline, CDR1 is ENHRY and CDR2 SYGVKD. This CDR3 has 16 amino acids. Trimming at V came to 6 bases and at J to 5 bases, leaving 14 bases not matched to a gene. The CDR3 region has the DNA TGTGCCATCAGCTCCGGGACAGGTGGCCCTGGTACTGAAGCTTTCTTT. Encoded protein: CAISSGTGGPGTEAFF.

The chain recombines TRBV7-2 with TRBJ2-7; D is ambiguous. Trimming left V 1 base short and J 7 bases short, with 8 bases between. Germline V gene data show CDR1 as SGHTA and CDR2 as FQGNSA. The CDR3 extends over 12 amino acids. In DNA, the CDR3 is TGTGCCAGCAGCTTAGTCCGGGTAGAGCAGTACTTC. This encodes CASSLVRVEQYF.

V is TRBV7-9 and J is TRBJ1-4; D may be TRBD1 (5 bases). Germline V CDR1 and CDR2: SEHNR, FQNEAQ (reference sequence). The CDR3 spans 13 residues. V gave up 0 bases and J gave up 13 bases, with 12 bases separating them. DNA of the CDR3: TGTGCCAGCAGCTTAGCGCAAGGGGCTACACTGTTTTTT. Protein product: CASSLAQGATLFF.

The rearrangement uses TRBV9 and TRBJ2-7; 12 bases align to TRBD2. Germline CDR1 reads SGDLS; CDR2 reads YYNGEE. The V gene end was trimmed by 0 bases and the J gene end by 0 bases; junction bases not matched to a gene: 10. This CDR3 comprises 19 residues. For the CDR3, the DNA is TGTGCCAGCAGCGTAGGCCGGACAGGACTAGCGGGAATCTCCTACGAGCAGTACTTC. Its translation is CASSVGRTGLAGISYEQYF.

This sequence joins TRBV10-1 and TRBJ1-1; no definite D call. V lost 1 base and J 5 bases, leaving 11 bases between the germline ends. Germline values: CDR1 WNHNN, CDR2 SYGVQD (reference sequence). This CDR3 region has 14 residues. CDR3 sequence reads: CASSEWVGRTEAFF. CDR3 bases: TGCGCCAGCAGTGAGTGGGTCGGGAGGACTGAAGCTTTCTTT.

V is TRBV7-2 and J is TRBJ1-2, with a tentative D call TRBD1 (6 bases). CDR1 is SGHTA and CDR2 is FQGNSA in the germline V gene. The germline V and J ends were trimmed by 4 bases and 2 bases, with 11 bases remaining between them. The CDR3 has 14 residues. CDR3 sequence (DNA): TGTGCCAGCAGCTCCTTCAGGGGAAACTATGGCTACACCTTC. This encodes CASSSFRGNYGYTF.

CDR3 in DNA: TGTGCCAGCAGTGCCGTTCAGGGTGCAGATCAGCCCCAGCATTTT. Residues: CASSAVQGADQPQHF. The J gene is TRBJ1-5, the V gene TRBV25-1; D is possibly TRBD1 (5 bases). The CDR3 runs to 15 residues. The V and J ends lost 4 bases and 5 bases respectively, with 15 bases between them. Germline loops: CDR1 MGHDK, CDR2 SYGVNS.

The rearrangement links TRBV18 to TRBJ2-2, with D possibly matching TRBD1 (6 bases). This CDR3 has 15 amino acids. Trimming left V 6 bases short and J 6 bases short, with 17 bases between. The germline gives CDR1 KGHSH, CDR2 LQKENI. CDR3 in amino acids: CASSPPTGRAGELFF. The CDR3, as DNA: TGTGCCAGCTCCCCGCCAACAGGGAGAGCCGGGGAGCTGTTTTTT.

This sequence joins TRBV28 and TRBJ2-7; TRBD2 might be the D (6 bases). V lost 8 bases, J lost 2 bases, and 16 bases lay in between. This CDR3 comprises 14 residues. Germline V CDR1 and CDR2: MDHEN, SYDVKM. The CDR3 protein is CASRGGKPPYEQYF. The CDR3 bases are TGTGCCAGCCGGGGCGGGAAGCCCCCCTACGAGCAGTACTTC.

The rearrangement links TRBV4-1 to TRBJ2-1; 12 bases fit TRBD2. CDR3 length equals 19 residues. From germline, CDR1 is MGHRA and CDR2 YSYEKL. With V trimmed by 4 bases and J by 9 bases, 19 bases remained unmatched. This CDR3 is CASSLPVWATRLAGVEQFF. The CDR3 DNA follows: TGCGCCAGCAGCCTCCCGGTTTGGGCGACGCGACTAGCGGGAGTTGAGCAGTTCTTC.

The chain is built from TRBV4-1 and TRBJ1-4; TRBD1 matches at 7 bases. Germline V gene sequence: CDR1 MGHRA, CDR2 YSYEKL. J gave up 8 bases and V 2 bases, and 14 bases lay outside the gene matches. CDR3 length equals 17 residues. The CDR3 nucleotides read TGCGCCAGCAGCCAACGCCCCATGGGGGACAGTAGGGAAAAACTGTTTTTT. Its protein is CASSQRPMGDSREKLFF.